The T cell receptor beta chain described here comes from a study of regulatory T cells in long-lasting Graves disease. In its sample, this clonotype was seen many times. What it binds is not known. This CDR3 has 15 residues. Trimming left V 4 bases short and J 5 bases short, with 15 bases between. Germline V CDR1 and CDR2: SGHTA, FQGTGA. Regarding time point: newly diagnosed GD, antithyroid drugs for less than 3 months. The TCR library was made from RNA extracted from PBMCs. Study outcomes and limitations: Lower TCR diversity characterized persistent Graves' patients relative to newly diagnosed patients. Whereas 1,000 or so public clonotypes were shared by new patients, persistent patients shared more, at 2,500 to 3,500.

The authors built TCR beta libraries using iRepertoire HTBI primers and Arm-PCR of CDR3 regions. Via MiXCR, TCRdb re-called the multiplex PCR reads, giving one row per CDR3 protein. The sample has approximately 480,000 distinct CDR3 sequences, about a sixth seen once. These data were also filed under a second study, of T cells in Graves' hyperthyroidism and ophthalmopathy. Turning to that study: Stable Graves' hyperthyroidism meant no ophthalmopathy progression within 18 months. Peripheral blood also featured most of the thyroid clonotypes expanded above 0.001.

The material was peripheral blood mononuclear cells (PBMCs), obtained at new diagnosis, from a patient treated with antithyroid drugs. This sequence joins TRBV7-3 and TRBJ2-1; perhaps TRBD1 as D (5 bases). This clonotype originated in a man aged 40-49 years with Graves disease. CDR3 residues: CASSSTWGSDNEQFF. The DNA of the CDR3 is TGTGCCAGCAGCTCCACATGGGGCAGTGACAATGAGCAGTTCTTC.